A selection of T cell receptor beta chains follows, all from one sample in a study of T cells in Graves' hyperthyroidism and ophthalmopathy. Each CDR3 protein is one row after TCRdb ran MiXCR on the multiplex PCR reads. The sample consists of approximately 600,000 distinct CDR3 sequences, about 14% of them appearing once. Material: blood. All receptors derive from a woman aged 30 to 39 with Graves' hyperthyroidism that later progressed to Graves' ophthalmopathy. CDR3s include the opening cysteine and the closing phenylalanine or tryptophan. A D gene is named only where the DNA matches it firmly. Expanded clones get a size class; other rows say once, few or many, or leave the size out.

J,V,size,D,CDR3,DNA
TRBJ1-5,TRBV19,.,TRBD1,CASRDRGSQPQHF,TGTGCCAGTAGGGACAGGGGAAGTCAGCCCCAGCATTTT
TRBJ2-7,TRBV2,many,TRBD2,CASKEREALEQYF,TGTGCCAGCAAGGAGCGGGAGGCATTAGAGCAGTACTTC
TRBJ2-3,TRBV5-1,.,TRBD2,CASSFGTSEATQYF,TGTGCCAGCAGCTTCGGGACTAGCGAGGCTACGCAGTATTTT
TRBJ2-1,TRBV9,.,.,CASSVAWGAVYNEQFF,TGTGCCAGCAGCGTAGCCTGGGGAGCGGTATACAATGAGCAGTTCTTC
TRBJ2-3,TRBV11-2,.,TRBD2,CASSGTSGSRTDTQYF,TGTGCCAGCAGCGGGACTAGCGGGAGTCGCACAGATACGCAGTATTTT
TRBJ2-1,TRBV19,few,.,CASTLFNEQFF,TGTGCCAGTACCCTTTTCAATGAGCAGTTCTTC
TRBJ2-3,TRBV7-3,many,TRBD2,CASSAVSGSADTQYF,TGTGCCAGCAGCGCCGTAAGCGGGAGCGCGGATACGCAGTATTTT
TRBJ1-1,TRBV9,many,.,CASSVHPGDLNTEAFF,TGTGCCAGCAGCGTTCATCCAGGGGATCTGAACACTGAAGCTTTCTTT
TRBJ2-2,TRBV20-1,.,.,CSVGLAVVEQYFGPGTGELFF,.
TRBJ2-1,TRBV5-1,.,.,CASSLEGSNPWDEQFF,TGCGCCAGCAGCTTGGAAGGGTCTAACCCATGGGATGAGCAGTTCTTC
TRBJ1-1,TRBV7-6,many,.,CASNPTAGIVNTEAFF,TGTGCCAGCAACCCTACCGCAGGGATTGTGAACACTGAAGCTTTCTTT
TRBJ2-1,TRBV9,few,.,CASSVEGREWNEQFF,TGTGCCAGCAGCGTAGAGGGGCGGGAATGGAATGAGCAGTTCTTC
TRBJ1-1,TRBV20-1,many,.,CSARDGKVGSEAFF,TGCAGTGCTAGAGATGGGAAAGTTGGGTCTGAAGCTTTCTTT
TRBJ2-7,TRBV6-2/TRBV6-3,many,.,CASSYPLAGVTYEQYF,TGTGCCAGCAGTTACCCCCTGGCCGGGGTAACCTACGAGCAGTACTTC
TRBJ2-1,TRBV3-1,many,.,CASSQEFGEQFF,TGTGCCAGCAGCCAAGAATTTGGTGAGCAGTTCTTC